This T cell receptor beta chain came from a study of blood T cell repertoires in COVID-19. V gave up 4 bases and J gave up 6 bases, with 7 bases separating them. This CDR3 contains 12 residues. Germline V gene lookup returns CDR1 MNHEY and CDR2 SVGAGI. Only in-frame clones appear in the TCRdb table, and some are missing; sequencing was by immunoSEQ multiplex PCR. The sample shows about 30,000 clones, over 80% of them seen only once. The chain uses TRBV6-5 and TRBJ2-1; D remains unclear. The sequenced material came from peripheral blood. This receptor was obtained from a human donor with active COVID-19. The donor label of this sample is uncertain. Here the CDR3 DNA reads TGTGCCAGCAGTTCACCCGGCAATGAGCAGTTCTTC. It encodes CASSSPGNEQFF.